A selection of T cell receptor beta chains follows, all from one sample in a study of blood T cells in healthy people across ages. TCRdb reprocessed the 5' RACE reads with MiXCR, giving one entry per CDR3 protein. In the table there are hundreds of thousands of distinct CDR3 sequences, about 43% of which are singletons. The specimen sequenced was blood. The receptors were sampled from a man at least 80 years old in good health. Each CDR3 is given with its conserved first and last residue. The order of the fields is clone size, J gene, D gene, V gene, CDR3 protein, CDR3 DNA. The D gene is left open where the match is weak. Only some rows state a clone size, as once, few, many or a class for expanded clones.

NA,TRBJ2-7,NA,TRBV30,CAWSGQYEQYF,TGTGCCTGGAGTGGACAATATGAGCAGTACTTC
NA,TRBJ2-7,NA,TRBV6-5,CASSYGGIKAGEQYF,TGTGCCAGCAGTTACGGCGGGATCAAAGCTGGCGAGCAGTACTTC
NA,TRBJ2-7,NA,TRBV6-2/TRBV6-3,CASRGVGSFTYEQYF,TGTGCCAGCAGGGGAGTCGGCAGTTTTACCTACGAGCAGTACTTC
few,TRBJ1-6,NA,TRBV27,CASTSGLYNSPLHF,TGTGCCAGCACCTCGGGACTGTATAATTCACCCCTCCACTTT
NA,TRBJ2-5,NA,TRBV14,CAGSQGRNRETQYF,TGTGCCGGCAGCCAAGGCAGAAACCGAGAGACCCAGTACTTC
NA,TRBJ2-5,TRBD2,TRBV27,CASSTPSLAGVWETQYF,TGTGCCAGCAGTACCCCATCACTAGCGGGGGTTTGGGAGACCCAGTACTTC
NA,TRBJ2-3,TRBD1,TRBV27,CASRRTGTEFTDTQYF,TGTGCCAGCAGGCGGACCGGGACAGAATTCACAGATACGCAGTATTTT
few,TRBJ1-1,TRBD1,TRBV2,CASIRQGFAEAFF,TGTGCCAGCATAAGACAGGGTTTCGCTGAAGCTTTCTTT
NA,TRBJ2-1,NA,TRBV5-1,CASSYGQRASSEQFF,TGCGCCAGCAGCTACGGACAGCGCGCTTCGTCTGAGCAGTTCTTC
NA,TRBJ2-1,TRBD2,TRBV5-1,CASSLRSGGSYNEQFF,TGCGCCAGCAGCTTGAGGTCGGGGGGCTCCTACAATGAGCAGTTCTTC
once,TRBJ2-2,TRBD2,TRBV12-3/TRBV12-4,CASRSLAGGHGELFF,TGTGCCAGCAGATCCCTAGCGGGGGGTCACGGGGAGCTGTTTTTT
NA,TRBJ2-5,TRBD1,TRBV4-1,CASSQPGTGGSQPYF,TGCGCCAGCAGCCAACCTGGGACAGGAGGGTCCCAACCGTACTTC
NA,TRBJ2-1,NA,TRBV18,CASSPQGSSSGNEQFF,TGTGCCAGCTCACCGCAGGGGTCTTCTTCGGGCAATGAGCAGTTCTTC
NA,TRBJ2-5,NA,TRBV20-1,CSAREAQVVGTQYF,TGCAGTGCTAGAGAGGCCCAGGTGGTGGGGACCCAGTACTTC